The 6 T cell receptor beta chains presented below share a single source sample, sequenced in a study of blood T cell repertoires in COVID-19. The table came from immunoSEQ multiplex PCR; TCRdb's copy has only in-frame clones and leaves some out. The table lists about 85,000 clones, around 90% of them singletons, with roughly 4.8% in the top ten. The source material was peripheral blood. The source is a woman aged 80 or over with acute or convalescent COVID-19.

This sequence joins TRBV7-8 and TRBJ1-1; D may be TRBD1 (5 bases). The CDR3 contains 14 residues. The V and J ends lost 7 bases and 1 base respectively, with 13 bases between them. Germline V lookup: CDR1 SGHVS, CDR2 FQNEAQ. CDR3 loop: CASIGPTGNTEAFF. CDR3 sequence (DNA): TGTGCCAGCATCGGGCCTACAGGGAACACTGAAGCTTTCTTT.

The rearrangement joins TRBV5-4 to TRBJ2-3, with D perhaps TRBD1 (6 bases). Trimming shortened V by 3 bases and J by 1 base, and 15 bases separated the two germline ends. This CDR3 region has 16 residues. Germline-derived CDR1 and CDR2 are SGHNT and YYREEE (reference sequence). CDR3 coding DNA: TGTGCCAGCAGCTCACAGGGCCCAGGAGGCACAGATACGCAGTATTTT. Translated: CASSSQGPGGTDTQYF.

This chain connects TRBV10-2 to TRBJ2-5, with 13 bases identical to TRBD2. Germline V CDR1 and CDR2: WSHSY, SAAADI. Germline trimming cut 6 bases from V and 5 bases from J; bases unmatched to any gene: 6. The CDR3 loop spans 15 amino acids. In DNA form, the CDR3 reads TGCGCCAGCAGAACTAGCGGGGGGGGTTCGGAGACCCAGTACTTC. Its protein product is CASRTSGGGSETQYF.

This clone came up once. This chain connects TRBV19 to TRBJ1-5, with D perhaps TRBD1 (6 bases). Trimming removed 7 bases at V and 7 bases at J, with 20 bases between. The V gene's germline CDR1 is LNHDA and CDR2 SQIVND (reference sequence). The CDR3 is made up of 15 amino acids. The CDR3 DNA sequence: TGTGCCAGTATGGGGGGGGCAGGGATATACCAGCCCCAGCATTTT. Encoded protein: CASMGGAGIYQPQHF.

There are a few counts of this clone. The genes are TRBV7-6 and TRBJ2-2, with 10 bases identical to TRBD2. CDR3 size: 16 residues. Germline CDR1 reads SGHVS; CDR2 reads FNYEAQ. V trimming: 6 bases; J trimming: 4 bases; junction bases outside the gene matches: 8. The CDR3 loop reads CASRASSGGGTGELFF. Here the CDR3 DNA reads TGTGCCAGCAGAGCCTCGAGCGGGGGGGGCACCGGGGAGCTGTTTTTT.

The V call is TRBV5-1, the J call TRBJ2-5; 10 nucleotides line up with TRBD1. The germline V gene encodes CDR1 SGHRS and CDR2 YFSETQ. V dropped 2 bases and J dropped 7; count of bases not matched to a gene: 8. The CDR3 length is 15 residues. The CDR3 nucleotides read TGCGCCAGCAGCTTAGGGGACAGGGGCTCCAGGACCCAGTACTTC. Translating gives CASSLGDRGSRTQYF.